The following is a TCR beta chain sequence with its context. This entry comes from a study of control samples from healthy donors and cancer patients. This CDR3 comprises 10 residues. Trimming cost V 10 bases and J 8 bases, with 8 bases left between them. Germline CDR1 and CDR2: LNHDA and SQIVND (reference sequence). Data came from immunoSEQ multiplex PCR; TCRdb stores just in-frame clones and leaves some out. Here the sample spans 140,000 to 150,000 clones, about nine tenths being singletons. The chain carries TRBV19 and TRBJ1-4; D ambiguous. The sequence derives from a man between 25 and 39 years old in good health. Sequenced material: blood. CDR3 in DNA: TGTGCCACCAGGAGAGAAAAACTGTTTTTT. Translation gives CATRREKLFF.